This record covers a single TCR beta chain. The germline V gene has CDR1 MNHNS and CDR2 SASEGT. V was clipped by 3 bases and J by 4 bases, with 7 bases between them. The CDR3 spans 12 residues. These data belong to a study of blood T cells in healthy people across ages. The second PCR ran roughly 6 to 11 cycles with a sample-barcoded 5' primer and J-beta primers. Via MiXCR, TCRdb re-called the 5' RACE reads, giving one row per CDR3 protein. The sample comprises some 670,000 distinct CDR3 sequences, around 50% of which are singletons, and 13% rests with the top ten. V is TRBV6-1 and J is TRBJ2-7; D is undetermined. Material for sequencing was blood. The TCR sequence derives from a woman of 80 years or more in good health. The CDR3 DNA is TGTGCCAGCAGTGAGAACCCTTACGAGCAGTACTTC. It translates to CASSENPYEQYF.